This T cell receptor beta chain was sequenced for a study of CD8+ T cells in alopecia areata. Study-wide findings and caveats: A great number of expanded lesional clones endured in scalp and blood during tofacitinib.

This CDR3 contains 16 residues. Germline V gene sequence: CDR1 SEHNR, CDR2 FQNEAQ (reference sequence). With 5 bases removed from V and 6 bases from J, the gap between germline ends came to 21 bases. Concerning this clone: Antigen unknown.

As the sequencing template, cDNA was produced by extracting RNA and reverse transcribing it. The method was immunoSEQ multiplex PCR; TCRdb's version includes in-frame clones alone and lacks a portion of them. The sample yields 200,000 to 250,000 clones, just over 65% seen once. The treatment was: oral pan-JAK inhibitor, 5-10 mg twice daily. The sequence was obtained from a human donor with alopecia areata. The chain joins TRBV7-9 to TRBJ2-3, with a weak D call TRBD1 (6 bases). Source: CD4+ T cells sorted from blood, taken between weeks 43 and 45, from a patient treated with tofacitinib. The CDR3 bases are TGTGCCAGCAGCGACGCGATGGGGGCCGATGTTGATACGCAGTATTTT. Translating gives CASSDAMGADVDTQYF.